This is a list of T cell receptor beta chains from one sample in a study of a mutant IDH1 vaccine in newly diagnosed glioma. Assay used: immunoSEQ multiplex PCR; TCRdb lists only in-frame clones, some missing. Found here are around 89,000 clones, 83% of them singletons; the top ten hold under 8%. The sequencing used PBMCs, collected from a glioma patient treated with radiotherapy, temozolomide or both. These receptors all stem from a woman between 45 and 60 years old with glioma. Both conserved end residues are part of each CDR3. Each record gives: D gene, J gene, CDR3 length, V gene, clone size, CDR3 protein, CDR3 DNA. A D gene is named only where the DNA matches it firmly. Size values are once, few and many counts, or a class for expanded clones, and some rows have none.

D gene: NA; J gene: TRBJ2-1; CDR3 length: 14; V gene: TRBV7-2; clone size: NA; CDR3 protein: CASTQRGGHNEQFF; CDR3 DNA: TGTGCCAGCACCCAAAGGGGGGGCCACAATGAGCAGTTCTTC
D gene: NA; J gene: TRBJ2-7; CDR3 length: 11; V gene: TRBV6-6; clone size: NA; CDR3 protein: CASSPRVEQYF; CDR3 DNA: TGTGCCAGCAGTCCCCGGGTAGAGCAGTACTTC
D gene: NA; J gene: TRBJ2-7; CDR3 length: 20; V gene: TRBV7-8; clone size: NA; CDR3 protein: CASSSREGGRVGASSYEQYF; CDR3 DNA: TGTGCCAGCAGCTCGAGGGAAGGTGGGCGAGTCGGGGCTTCATCCTACGAGCAGTACTTC
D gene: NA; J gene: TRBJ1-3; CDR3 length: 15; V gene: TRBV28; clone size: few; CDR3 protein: CASSLAGPSGNTIYF; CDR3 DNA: TGTGCCAGCAGCCTCGCAGGGCCATCTGGAAACACCATATATTTT
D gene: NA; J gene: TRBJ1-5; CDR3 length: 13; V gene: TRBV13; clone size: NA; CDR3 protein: CASSRDSNQPQHF; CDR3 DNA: TGTGCCAGCAGCCGCGACAGCAATCAGCCCCAGCATTTT
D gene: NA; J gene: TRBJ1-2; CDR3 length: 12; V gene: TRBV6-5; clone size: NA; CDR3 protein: CASRLGTRGYTF; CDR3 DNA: TGTGCCAGCCGGCTCGGGACTCGAGGCTACACCTTC
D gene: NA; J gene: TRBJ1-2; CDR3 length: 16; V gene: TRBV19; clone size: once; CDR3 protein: CASSIGSPDLNYGYTF; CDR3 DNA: TGTGCCAGCTCTATAGGGAGTCCTGACCTTAACTATGGCTACACCTTC
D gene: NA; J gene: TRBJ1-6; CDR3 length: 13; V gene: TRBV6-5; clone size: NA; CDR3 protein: CASSFGISSPLHF; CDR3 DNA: TGTGCCAGCAGCTTTGGCATCTCGTCACCCCTCCACTTT
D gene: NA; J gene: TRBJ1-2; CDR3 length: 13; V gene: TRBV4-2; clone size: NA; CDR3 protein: CASSQDRIYGYTF; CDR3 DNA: TGTGCCAGCAGCCAAGATAGGATTTATGGCTACACCTTC
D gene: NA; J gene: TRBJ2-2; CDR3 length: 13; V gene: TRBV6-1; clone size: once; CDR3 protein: CASSRSEAGELFF; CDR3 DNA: TGTGCCAGCAGCCGAAGCGAAGCCGGGGAGCTGTTTTTT
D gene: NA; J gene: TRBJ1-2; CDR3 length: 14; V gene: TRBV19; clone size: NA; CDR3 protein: CASSTGQGYDGYAF; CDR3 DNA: TGTGCCAGTAGTACAGGGCAGGGGTATGATGGCTACGCCTTC
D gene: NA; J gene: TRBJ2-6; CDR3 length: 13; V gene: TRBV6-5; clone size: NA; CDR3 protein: CASREPGANVLTF; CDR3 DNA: TGTGCCAGCAGAGAACCTGGGGCCAACGTCCTGACTTTC
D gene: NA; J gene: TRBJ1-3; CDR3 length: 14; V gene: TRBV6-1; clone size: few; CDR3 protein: CASKTTGSGNTIYF; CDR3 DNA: TGTGCCAGCAAGACCACAGGCTCGGGAAACACCATATATTTT
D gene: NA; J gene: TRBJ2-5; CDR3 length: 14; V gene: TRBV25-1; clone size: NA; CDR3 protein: CASSEGGEVETQYF; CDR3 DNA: TGTGCCAGCAGTGAAGGAGGGGAAGTAGAGACCCAGTACTTC
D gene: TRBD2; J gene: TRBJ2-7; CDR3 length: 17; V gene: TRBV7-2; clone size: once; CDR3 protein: CASSLRGSSGGVYEQYF; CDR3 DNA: TGTGCCAGCAGCTTAAGAGGCTCCAGCGGGGGGGTCTACGAGCAGTACTTC
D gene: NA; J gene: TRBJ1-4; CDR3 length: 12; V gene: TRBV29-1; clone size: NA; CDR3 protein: CSVEGGERKLFF; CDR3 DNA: TGCAGCGTTGAAGGGGGGGAACGAAAACTGTTTTTT
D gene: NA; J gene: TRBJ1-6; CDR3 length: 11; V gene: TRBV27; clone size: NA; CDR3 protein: CASGGNSPLHF; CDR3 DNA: TGTGCCAGCGGGGGTAATTCACCCCTCCACTTT
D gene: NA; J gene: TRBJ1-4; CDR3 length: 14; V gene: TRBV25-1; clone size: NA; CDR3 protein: CASSDRQINEKLFF; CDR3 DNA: TGTGCCAGCAGTGACCGACAGATTAATGAAAAACTGTTTTTT
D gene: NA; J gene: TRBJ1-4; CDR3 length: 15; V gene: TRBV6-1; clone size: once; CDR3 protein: CASVKSDRASGKLFF; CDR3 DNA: TGTGCCAGCGTGAAGTCCGACAGAGCCTCGGGAAAACTGTTTTTT
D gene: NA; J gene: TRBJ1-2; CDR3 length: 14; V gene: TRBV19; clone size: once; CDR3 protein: CASSIARTPPIPFF; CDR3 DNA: TGTGCCAGTAGTATCGCTCGGACACCACCTATACCATTCTTC
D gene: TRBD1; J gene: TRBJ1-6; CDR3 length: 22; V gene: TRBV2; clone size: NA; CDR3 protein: CASSPQVGDRGSLRSYNSPLHF; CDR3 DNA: TGTGCCAGCAGTCCACAAGTTGGGGACAGGGGTTCCCTTAGGTCCTATAATTCACCCCTCCACTTT
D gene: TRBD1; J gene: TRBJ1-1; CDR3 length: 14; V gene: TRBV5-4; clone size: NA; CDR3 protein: CASSLRGRGTEAFF; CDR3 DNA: TGTGCCAGCAGCCTCAGGGGGCGCGGAACTGAAGCTTTCTTT
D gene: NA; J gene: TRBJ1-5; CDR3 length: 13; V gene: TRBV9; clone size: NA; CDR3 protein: CASSVDGRQPQHF; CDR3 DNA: TGTGCCAGCAGCGTAGATGGGCGTCAGCCCCAGCATTTT
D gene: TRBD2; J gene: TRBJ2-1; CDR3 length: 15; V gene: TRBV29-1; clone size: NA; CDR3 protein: CSVRVLAGKDNEQFF; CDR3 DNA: TGCAGCGTCCGCGTACTAGCGGGGAAAGACAATGAGCAGTTCTTC
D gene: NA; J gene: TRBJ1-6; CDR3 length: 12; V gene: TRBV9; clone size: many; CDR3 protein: CASSSNNSPLHF; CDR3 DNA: TGTGCCAGCAGCTCTAATAATTCACCCCTCCACTTT
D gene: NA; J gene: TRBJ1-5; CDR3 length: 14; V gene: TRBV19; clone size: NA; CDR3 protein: CASSLGSSNQPQHF; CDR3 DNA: TGTGCCAGTAGTCTCGGATCTAGCAATCAGCCCCAGCATTTT
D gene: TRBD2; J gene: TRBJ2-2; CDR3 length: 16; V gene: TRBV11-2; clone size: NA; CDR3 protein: CASSSTSGAITGELFF; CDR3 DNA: TGTGCCAGCAGCTCCACTAGCGGGGCGATCACCGGGGAGCTGTTTTTT
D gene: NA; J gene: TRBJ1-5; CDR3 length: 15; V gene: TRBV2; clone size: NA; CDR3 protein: CASTYRDTRGQPQHF; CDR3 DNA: TGTGCCAGCACGTACCGGGACACCCGCGGTCAGCCCCAGCATTTT
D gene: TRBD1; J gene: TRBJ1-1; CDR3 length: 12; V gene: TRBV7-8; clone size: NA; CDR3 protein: CASSMGQSEAFF; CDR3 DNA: TGTGCCAGCAGCATGGGACAGTCAGAAGCTTTCTTT
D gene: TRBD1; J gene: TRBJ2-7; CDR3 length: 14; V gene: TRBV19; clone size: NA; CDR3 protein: CASTPRDRTYEQYF; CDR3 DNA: TGTGCCAGTACCCCCAGGGACAGAACCTACGAGCAGTACTTC
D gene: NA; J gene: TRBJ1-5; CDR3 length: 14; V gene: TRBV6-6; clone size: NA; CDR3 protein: CASRHSGVEQPQHF; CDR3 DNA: TGTGCCAGCAGACATTCAGGGGTTGAGCAGCCCCAGCATTTT
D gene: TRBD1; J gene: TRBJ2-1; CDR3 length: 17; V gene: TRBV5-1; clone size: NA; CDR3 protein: CASSTGTGGLSYNEQFF; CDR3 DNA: TGCGCCAGCAGCACCGGGACAGGGGGCTTGTCCTACAATGAGCAGTTCTTC
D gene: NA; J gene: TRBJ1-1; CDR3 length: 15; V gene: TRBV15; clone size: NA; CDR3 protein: CATSRDRSRVSEAFF; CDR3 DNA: TGTGCCACCAGCAGAGATCGGAGCAGGGTCTCTGAAGCTTTCTTT
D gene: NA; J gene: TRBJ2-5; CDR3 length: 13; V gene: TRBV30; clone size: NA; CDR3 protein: CAWSVRAKETQYF; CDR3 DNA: TGTGCCTGGAGTGTACGGGCCAAAGAGACCCAGTACTTC
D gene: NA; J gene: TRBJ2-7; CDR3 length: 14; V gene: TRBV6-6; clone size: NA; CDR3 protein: CASTLDGSRDEQYF; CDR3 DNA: TGTGCCAGCACCTTAGATGGATCCAGGGACGAGCAGTACTTC
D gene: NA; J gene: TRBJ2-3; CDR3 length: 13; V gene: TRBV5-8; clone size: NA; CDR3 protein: CASPPTIYQAQYF; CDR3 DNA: TGTGCCAGTCCCCCTACTATTTACCAGGCGCAGTATTTT
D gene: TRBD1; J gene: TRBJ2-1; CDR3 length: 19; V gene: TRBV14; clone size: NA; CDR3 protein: CASRQRNSQQGISYNEQFF; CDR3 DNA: TGTGCCAGCAGGCAACGGAACAGTCAACAGGGGATATCCTACAATGAGCAGTTCTTC
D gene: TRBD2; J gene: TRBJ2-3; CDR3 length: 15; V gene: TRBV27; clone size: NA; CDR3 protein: CASSFTSGGPDTQYF; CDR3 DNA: TGTGCCAGCAGCTTTACTAGCGGGGGGCCAGATACGCAGTATTTT
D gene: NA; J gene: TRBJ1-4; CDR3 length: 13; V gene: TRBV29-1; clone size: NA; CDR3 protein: CSVGSFDNEKLFF; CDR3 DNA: TGCAGCGTTGGCTCCTTCGATAATGAAAAACTGTTTTTT
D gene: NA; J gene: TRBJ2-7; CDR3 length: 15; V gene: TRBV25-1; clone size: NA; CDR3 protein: CASSDPKTGSYEQYF; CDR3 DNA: TGTGCCAGCAGTGACCCTAAGACAGGCTCCTACGAGCAGTACTTC
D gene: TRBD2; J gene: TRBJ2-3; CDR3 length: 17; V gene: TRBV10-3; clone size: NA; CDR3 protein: CAIRIGGGAIGTDTQYF; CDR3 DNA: TGTGCCATCAGGATCGGCGGGGGGGCCATCGGCACAGATACGCAGTATTTT
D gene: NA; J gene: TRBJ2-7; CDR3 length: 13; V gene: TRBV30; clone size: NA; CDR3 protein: CAWSVAVRGEQYF; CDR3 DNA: TGTGCCTGGAGTGTAGCCGTACGGGGCGAGCAGTACTTC
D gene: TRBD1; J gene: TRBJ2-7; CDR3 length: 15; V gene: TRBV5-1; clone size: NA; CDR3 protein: CASSPRTGGQGEQYF; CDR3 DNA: TGCGCCAGCAGCCCTAGGACAGGGGGTCAAGGCGAGCAGTACTTC
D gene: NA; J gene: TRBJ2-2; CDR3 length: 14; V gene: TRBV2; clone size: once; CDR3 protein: CASSADRNTGELFF; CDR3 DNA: TGTGCCAGCAGCGCCGACAGAAACACCGGGGAGCTGTTTTTT
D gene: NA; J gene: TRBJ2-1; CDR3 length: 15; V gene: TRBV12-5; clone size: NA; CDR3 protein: CASALGAGGDNEQFF; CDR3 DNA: TGTGCTAGTGCCCTGGGAGCGGGCGGAGACAATGAGCAGTTCTTC
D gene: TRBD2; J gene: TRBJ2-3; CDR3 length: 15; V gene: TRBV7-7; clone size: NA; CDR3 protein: CASSLTSGDWGTQYF; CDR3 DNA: TGTGCTAGCAGCTTAACGAGCGGGGACTGGGGTACGCAGTATTTT
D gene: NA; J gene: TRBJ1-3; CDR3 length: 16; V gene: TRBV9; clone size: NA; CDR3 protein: CASSVAGYSSGNTIYF; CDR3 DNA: TGTGCCAGCAGCGTAGCGGGATACAGCTCTGGAAACACCATATATTTT
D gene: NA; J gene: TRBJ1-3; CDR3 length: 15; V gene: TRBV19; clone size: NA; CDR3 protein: CASSIDSGVGNTIYF; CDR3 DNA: TGTGCCAGTAGTATAGATTCGGGTGTGGGGAACACCATATATTTT
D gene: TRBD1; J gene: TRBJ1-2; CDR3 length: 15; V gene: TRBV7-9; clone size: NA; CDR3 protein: CASSPRTGTNYGYTF; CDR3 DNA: TGTGCCAGCAGCCCAAGGACAGGGACCAACTATGGCTACACCTTC
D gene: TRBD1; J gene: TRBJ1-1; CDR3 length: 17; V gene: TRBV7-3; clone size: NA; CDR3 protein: CASSLISGQGRRTEAFF; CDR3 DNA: TGTGCCAGCAGCTTAATCTCTGGACAGGGAAGACGGACTGAAGCTTTCTTT